This T cell receptor (beta chain) originates from a study of T-cell memory formation after mild COVID-19. Across the whole study: Each donor largely had its own TCR clusters. Study-wide results and caveats: Largely, contracting CD4+ clones fell within CM and EM, and contracting CD8+ clones within EMRA. Second-wave clones with a day 37 peak had unconfirmed SARS-CoV-2 specificity.

The CDR3 spans 14 residues. Trimming cost V 1 base and J 9 bases, with 12 bases left between them. Germline CDR1 and CDR2: MNHNS and SASEGT. Concerning this clonotype: Its antigen is not known.

TCRdb re-derived calls from the 5' RACE reads in MiXCR, one entry per CDR3 protein. The sample holds about 81,000 distinct CDR3 sequences, around a quarter seen once. The gene calls are TRBV6-1 and TRBJ2-2; D call uncertain. This TCR was recovered from a man between 18 and 29 years old who had mild COVID-19 (a few samples of this study predate the infection). Cell type and time point are not known. Sequenced material: PBMCs or a T cell subset sorted from them (not recorded which). The CDR3 reads CASSEVRFLRELFF. Here the CDR3 DNA reads TGTGCCAGCAGTGAAGTTCGGTTCCTCCGGGAGCTGTTTTTT.